Following are 31 T cell receptor beta chains from one sample sequenced in a study (TCRdb year 2016). The library was built by means of RT-PCR. TCRdb names Illumina MiSeq as the instrument used. Through fastp at Q25 and MiXCR, TCRdb rebuilt clones from the public reads, retaining in-frame beta chains. Each CDR3 protein gets just one entry, which takes the most common genes and DNA from the rows behind it. The sample table holds hundreds of thousands of distinct CDR3 sequences, of which 12% to 15% were seen once. The ten largest clones represent roughly 3.9% of the sample. The specimen was memory CD4+ T cells from blood. These receptors were collected from a female donor in good health, serving as a healthy control.

This clonotype was picked up a small number of times. The chain couples TRBV12-3 or TRBV12-4 to TRBJ1-1, with a possible D match to TRBD1 (6 bases). The CDR3 spans 14 residues. Trimming pared 6 bases from V and 7 bases from J, leaving 18 bases between. The CDR3 nucleotides read TGTGCCAGCAGATTATACAGGGAGGCTCATGAAGCTTTCTTT. This gives the protein CASRLYREAHEAFF.

This clonotype was detected ten times or more. The chain's CDR3 is CAIAGTGAYEQYF. CDR3 bases: TGTGCCATCGCCGGGACAGGGGCCTACGAGCAGTACTTC. This chain uses TRBV10-3 with TRBJ2-7, with TRBD1 matching 10 bases. The CDR3 runs to 13 residues. CDR1 and CDR2 from the germline V gene are ENHRY and SYGVKD. The trim removed 8 bases at V and 2 bases at J, leaving 3 bases unmatched.

Concerning this clonotype: This clone may be a read error of a much larger clone one base away. J is TRBJ2-7 and V is TRBV7-2; 8 nucleotides agree with TRBD2. The CDR3 contains 15 residues. V shed 1 base, J shed 4 bases, and the junction held 6 bases outside the gene matches. Germline values: CDR1 SGHTA, CDR2 FQGNSA. CDR3 region: CASSLGRTSTYEQYF. The CDR3 DNA follows: TGTGCCAGCAGCTTAGGTAGGACTAGCACTTACGAGCAGTACTTC.

The chain links TRBV24-1 to TRBJ2-3, with D maybe TRBD2 (6 bases). Germline-derived CDR1 and CDR2 are KGHDR and SFDVKD. V lost 0 bases, J lost 0 bases, and 9 bases lay in between. The CDR3 has 16 amino acids. The DNA for the CDR3 is TGTGCCACCAGTGATTTGTTGCGGGGCAGCACAGATACGCAGTATTTT. Its translation is CATSDLLRGSTDTQYF.

The rearrangement joins TRBV18 to TRBJ2-5; D may be TRBD1 or TRBD2 (5 bases each). The germline V and J ends were trimmed by 1 base and 4 bases, with 10 bases remaining between them. The CDR3 runs 14 residues. Germline V gene data show CDR1 as KGHSH and CDR2 as LQKENI. The CDR3 here is CASSPLPGTETQYF. CDR3 bases: TGTGCCAGCTCACCACTTCCTGGGACAGAGACCCAGTACTTC.

The chain has TRBV6-2 or TRBV6-3 and TRBJ1-1; maybe TRBD1 (6 bases). CDR1 is MNHEY and CDR2 is SVGEGT in the germline V gene. The germline V and J ends were trimmed by 7 bases and 2 bases, with 35 bases remaining between them. The CDR3 totals 21 residues. This CDR3 is CASIQGGLLGLSRRNNTEAFF. Here the CDR3 DNA reads TGTGCCAGCATACAGGGAGGACTACTTGGGCTATCGCGAAGGAACAACACTGAAGCTTTCTTT.

This clonotype was picked up many times. The chain combines TRBV20-1 with TRBJ2-7, with 8 bases identical to TRBD2. Germline CDR1 DFQATT, CDR2 SNEGSKA (reference sequence). The CDR3 consists of 13 residues. V lost 5 bases, J lost 4 bases, and 7 bases stayed unmatched. CDR3 amino acids: CSALGLGRYEQYF. The CDR3 region has the DNA TGCAGTGCTCTGGGACTAGGAAGATACGAGCAGTACTTC.

The chain links TRBV20-1 to TRBJ1-2; tentative D call: TRBD1 (5 bases). The germline V gene has CDR1 DFQATT and CDR2 SNEGSKA (reference sequence). V dropped 3 bases and J dropped 2 bases, with 10 bases sitting between them. This CDR3 comprises 13 residues. The chain's CDR3 is CSASLRDNYGYTF. DNA for the CDR3: TGCAGTGCTAGTTTACGGGACAACTATGGCTACACCTTC.

The sample holds many counts of this clonotype. This chain links TRBV12-3 or TRBV12-4 with TRBJ2-7; D remains ambiguous. This CDR3 spans 11 amino acids. The V end lost 4 bases, the J end lost 2 bases, and 3 bases lay between the germline ends. CDR3 residues: CASSSAYEQYF. In DNA form, the CDR3 reads TGTGCCAGCAGTTCCGCCTACGAGCAGTACTTC.

J is TRBJ2-6 and V is TRBV5-1; 11 bases are a match to TRBD1. Per the germline V gene, CDR1 is SGHRS and CDR2 is YFSETQ. J lost 2 bases, V lost 4 bases, and 5 bases had no gene match. This CDR3 region has 17 residues. CDR3 loop: CASSRGQGGAGANVLTF. DNA for the CDR3: TGCGCCAGCAGCCGGGGACAGGGGGGAGCTGGGGCCAACGTCCTGACTTTC.

This clonotype was picked up a small number of times. The chain links TRBV7-3 to TRBJ2-5, with TRBD2 matching 7 bases. Trimming at V came to 2 bases and at J to 5 bases, leaving 2 bases not matched to a gene. The CDR3 runs to 13 residues. From germline, CDR1 is SGHTA and CDR2 FQGTGA. CDR3 in amino acids: CASSLSAGETQYF. Written as DNA, the CDR3 is TGTGCCAGCAGCTTATCAGCGGGGGAGACCCAGTACTTC.

This clonotype came up many times. V usage is TRBV9 and J usage is TRBJ2-5; D gene unclear. This CDR3 comprises 13 residues. Trimming took 0 bases from V and 5 from J, leaving 8 bases between them. The germline gives CDR1 SGDLS, CDR2 YYNGEE. CDR3 DNA: TGTGCCAGCAGCGTAGGTTCCCTGGAGACCCAGTACTTC. Translated, it gives CASSVGSLETQYF.

J is TRBJ1-1 and V is TRBV7-9, with D hard to call. V shed 1 base and J shed 0 bases, with 15 bases lying between them. This CDR3 has 17 residues. The V gene's germline CDR1 is SEHNR and CDR2 FQNEAQ (reference sequence). In DNA, the CDR3 is TGTGCCAGCAGCTTAGTCAGGACGTCAGACTTGAACACTGAAGCTTTCTTT. It codes for CASSLVRTSDLNTEAFF.

This clonotype showed up just a few times. This chain uses TRBV4-2 with TRBJ2-7, with 11 bases aligning to TRBD2. The CDR3 contains 15 residues. Germline-derived CDR1 and CDR2 are LGHNA and YNFKEQ. V gave up 3 bases and J gave up 2 bases; unmatched junction bases: 3. This CDR3 reads CASSHPGLAAYEQYF. The CDR3 DNA is TGTGCCAGCAGCCACCCGGGACTAGCGGCCTACGAGCAGTACTTC.

This clonotype was detected a few times. The chain links TRBV7-9 to TRBJ2-7, with a tentative D call TRBD1 (5 bases). CDR1 is SEHNR, CDR2 FQNEAQ, per germline (reference sequence). The CDR3 runs to 13 residues. The germline V and J ends were trimmed by 7 bases and 6 bases, with 16 bases remaining between them. The CDR3 reads CASNSPFQGEQYF. The CDR3 DNA reads as TGTGCCAGCAACTCTCCCTTTCAGGGCGAGCAGTACTTC.

This clonotype was picked up many times. The chain is built from TRBV12-3 or TRBV12-4 and TRBJ2-1; no definite D call. This CDR3 has 14 residues. V lost 4 bases and J 2 bases, leaving 9 bases between the germline ends. CDR3: CASSSTITYNEQFF. The CDR3 nucleotides are TGTGCCAGCAGTTCTACGATAACCTACAATGAGCAGTTCTTC.

The gene calls are TRBV4-2 and TRBJ2-7; D is perhaps TRBD2 (6 bases). CDR1 LGHNA and CDR2 YNFKEQ come from the germline V gene. CDR3 length equals 16 residues. The V gene lost 1 base and the J gene lost 1 base, with 14 bases spanning the gap. CDR3 nucleotide sequence: TGTGCCAGCAGCCAAGGGGGCTCGGGGGTTTCCTACGAGCAGTACTTC. Its translation: CASSQGGSGVSYEQYF.

V usage is TRBV5-4 and J usage is TRBJ2-1; D gene uncertain. Trimming left V 2 bases short and J 5 bases short, with 14 bases between. The length of the CDR3 is 15 residues. Germline V lookup: CDR1 SGHNT, CDR2 YYREEE (reference sequence). The CDR3 sequence is CASSFKAGGNNEQFF. For the CDR3, the DNA is TGTGCCAGCAGCTTCAAAGCAGGTGGAAACAATGAGCAGTTCTTC.

This clonotype was seen more than once but under ten times. The V and J genes are TRBV2 and TRBJ2-5; TRBD2 might be the D (5 bases). Germline CDR1 and CDR2: SNHLY and FYNNEI. This CDR3 is built from 18 residues. The V end was cut by 3 bases, the J end by 2 bases, with 22 bases between. CDR3 sequence: CASSDGRLLERLQETQYF. DNA for the CDR3: TGTGCCAGCAGTGACGGACGACTTCTGGAACGACTACAAGAGACCCAGTACTTC. Based on the CDR3 plus reference TRBV2 and TRBJ2-5, the full variable domain is EPEVTQTPSHQVTQMGQEVILRCVPISNHLYFYWYRQILGQKVEFLVSFYNNEISEKSEIFDDQFSVERPDGSNFTLKIRSTKLEDSAMYFCASSDGRLLERLQETQYFGPGTRLLVL.

This clonotype turned up a few times. The J gene is TRBJ2-7, the V gene TRBV27; 7 nucleotides line up with TRBD2. Germline V lookup: CDR1 MNHEY, CDR2 SMNVEV (reference sequence). The CDR3 length is 15 residues. J was trimmed by 7 bases and V by 2 bases; bases with no gene match: 11. DNA of the CDR3: TGTGCCAGCAGTTTAGGAGTTGGGAGGGCCAGGGAGCAGTACTTC. Translating gives CASSLGVGRAREQYF.

This clonotype turned up a few times. CDR3 DNA sequence: TGCGCCAGCAGCTTGAACGGAATACAAGAGACCCAGTACTTC. Its translation is CASSLNGIQETQYF. The rearrangement joins TRBV5-1 to TRBJ2-5; D unresolved. Trimming shortened V by 1 base and J by 2 bases, and 9 bases separated the two germline ends. The CDR3 extends over 14 amino acids. Germline CDR1 and CDR2: SGHRS and YFSETQ. Based on the CDR3 plus reference TRBV5-1 and TRBJ2-5, the full variable domain is KAGVTQTPRYLIKTRGQQVTLSCSPISGHRSVSWYQQTPGQGLQFLFEYFSETQRNKGNFPGRFSGRQFSNSRSEMNVSTLELGDSALYLCASSLNGIQETQYFGPGTRLLVL.

This clonotype was picked up a small number of times. The rearrangement uses TRBV5-1 and TRBJ1-2; the D is unclear. The V gene's germline CDR1 is SGHRS and CDR2 YFSETQ. This CDR3 region has 13 residues. V was clipped by 4 bases and J by 0 bases, with 7 bases between them. CDR3 DNA: TGCGCCAGCAGCGGTTCAGCTAACTATGGCTACACCTTC. It translates to CASSGSANYGYTF. The variable domain in full, completed from reference TRBV5-1 and TRBJ1-2, reads KAGVTQTPRYLIKTRGQQVTLSCSPISGHRSVSWYQQTPGQGLQFLFEYFSETQRNKGNFPGRFSGRQFSNSRSEMNVSTLELGDSALYLCASSGSANYGYTFGSGTRLTVV.

This clonotype occurred many times. The genes are TRBV6-2 or TRBV6-3 and TRBJ1-5; D is undetermined. Trimming stripped 2 bases from V and 6 bases from J, with 5 bases between. The CDR3 extends over 12 amino acids. Germline CDR1 reads MNHEY; CDR2 reads SVGEGT. The chain's CDR3 is CASSYTGQPQHF. DNA of the CDR3: TGTGCCAGCAGTTACACGGGTCAGCCCCAGCATTTT.

This clonotype was seen just once. V and J are TRBV7-2 and TRBJ1-1; TRBD1 matches 7 bases. CDR1 and CDR2 from the germline V gene are SGHTA and FQGNSA. The CDR3 extends over 14 amino acids. V was clipped by 6 bases and J by 3 bases; unmatched bases: 7. The CDR3 region is CASRIFGQDTEAFF. CDR3 bases: TGTGCCAGCAGGATTTTCGGACAGGACACTGAAGCTTTCTTT.

This clonotype was detected only a few times. The chain has TRBV10-3 and TRBJ1-2, with 8 bases lining up with TRBD1. V lost 4 bases and J lost 8; bases outside the gene matches: 12. This CDR3 spans 15 amino acids. CDR1 and CDR2 (germline): ENHRY, SYGVKD. The chain's CDR3 is CAISASGQEAGGYTF. The CDR3 nucleotides are TGTGCCATCAGTGCTTCGGGACAGGAGGCAGGCGGCTACACCTTC.

The chain recombines TRBV3-1 with TRBJ2-5, with TRBD1 matching 11 bases. The V segment lost 1 base and the J segment 6 bases; nucleotides outside the gene matches: 4. The CDR3 totals 15 residues. CDR1 is LGHDT, CDR2 YNNKEL, per germline (reference sequence). The DNA for the CDR3 is TGTGCCAGCAGCCAAGGGACAGGGGGCGAAAAGACCCAGTACTTC. It encodes CASSQGTGGEKTQYF.

The V call is TRBV9, the J call TRBJ1-4; no clear D. Trimming took off 0 bases at V and 0 bases at J, with 9 bases between the two ends. The CDR3 extends over 16 amino acids. Germline CDR1 and CDR2: SGDLS and YYNGEE. The CDR3 here is CASSVAGISTNEKLFF. The CDR3 coding sequence is TGTGCCAGCAGCGTAGCGGGAATCTCAACTAATGAAAAACTGTTTTTT.

The chain carries TRBV5-6 and TRBJ1-1; TRBD1 might be the D (5 bases). The V end lost 6 bases, the J end lost 1 base, and 13 bases lay between the germline ends. Germline V gene lookup returns CDR1 SGHDT and CDR2 YYEEEE. This CDR3 has 14 amino acids. CDR3 residues: CASTPGGWNTEAFF. The CDR3 coding sequence is TGTGCCAGCACTCCGGGGGGTTGGAACACTGAAGCTTTCTTT.

This clonotype occurred many times. This sequence joins TRBV10-3 and TRBJ2-5; D is possibly TRBD2 (6 bases). The germline V and J ends were trimmed by 5 bases and 5 bases, with 12 bases remaining between them. Germline V gives CDR1 ENHRY, CDR2 SYGVKD. The CDR3 loop spans 13 amino acids. The CDR3 loop reads CAISSGSQETQYF. CDR3 coding DNA: TGTGCCATCAGTAGCGGGTCGCAGGAGACCCAGTACTTC.

This clonotype came up many times. The chain joins TRBV7-3 to TRBJ1-1; D may be TRBD1 (5 bases). V was cut by 7 bases and J by 11 bases, with 20 bases left in between. This CDR3 is 13 amino acids long. Germline V gene sequence: CDR1 SGHTA, CDR2 FQGTGA. The CDR3 DNA reads TGTGCCAGCACCAACCCGGGGCTGGGAGGCGCTTTCTTT. Protein sequence: CASTNPGLGGAFF. The whole variable domain, filled in from reference TRBV7-3 and TRBJ1-1, reads GAGVSQTPSNKVTEKGKYVELRCDPISGHTALYWYRQSLGQGPEFLIYFQGTGAADDSGLPNDRFFAVRPEGSVSTLKIQRTERGDSAVYLCASTNPGLGGAFFGQGTRLTVV.

In this sample, this clonotype turned up many times. CDR3 residues: CASSFLAGSSYNEQFF. The CDR3 region has the DNA TGCGCCAGCAGCTTCCTAGCGGGGAGCTCCTACAATGAGCAGTTCTTC. The J gene is TRBJ2-1, the V gene TRBV5-1, with TRBD2 identical over 9 bases. CDR3 length: 16 residues. From germline, CDR1 is SGHRS and CDR2 YFSETQ. V lost 2 bases, J lost 0 bases, and 3 bases stayed unmatched.